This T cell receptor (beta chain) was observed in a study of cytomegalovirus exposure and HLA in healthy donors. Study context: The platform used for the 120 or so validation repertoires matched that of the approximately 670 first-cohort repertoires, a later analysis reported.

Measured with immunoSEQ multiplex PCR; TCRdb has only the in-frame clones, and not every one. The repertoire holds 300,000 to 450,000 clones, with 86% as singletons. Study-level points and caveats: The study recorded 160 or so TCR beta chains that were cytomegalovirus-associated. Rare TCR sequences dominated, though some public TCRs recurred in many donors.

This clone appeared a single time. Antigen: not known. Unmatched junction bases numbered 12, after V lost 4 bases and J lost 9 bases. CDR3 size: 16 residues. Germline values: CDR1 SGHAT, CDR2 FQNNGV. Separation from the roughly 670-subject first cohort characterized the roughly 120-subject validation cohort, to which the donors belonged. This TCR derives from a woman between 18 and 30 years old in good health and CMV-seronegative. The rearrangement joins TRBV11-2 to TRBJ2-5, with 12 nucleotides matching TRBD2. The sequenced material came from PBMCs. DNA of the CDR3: TGTGCCAGCAGCTCCGGACTAGCGGGGAACAGTGGGGCCCAGTACTTC. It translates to CASSSGLAGNSGAQYF.